What follows are 20 T cell receptor beta chains derived from one specimen sequenced in a study of immune evolution from preneoplasia to lung adenocarcinoma. Assay used: immunoSEQ multiplex PCR; TCRdb lists only in-frame clones, some missing. The sample lists under 9,500 clones, 81% seen once, with roughly 8% in the top ten. The sequencing sample was made of FFPE invasive lung adenocarcinoma tissue. The receptors originated from a person aged 45-60 years with lung adenocarcinoma.

The rearrangement uses TRBV9 and TRBJ1-2; D not resolved. The germline V gene encodes CDR1 SGDLS and CDR2 YYNGEE. Trimming removed 3 bases from V and 2 bases from J, with 5 bases in between. The CDR3 runs 12 residues. The CDR3: CASSGMNYGYTF. CDR3 in DNA: TGTGCCAGCAGCGGCATGAACTATGGCTACACCTTC.

This chain connects TRBV20-1 to TRBJ1-2, with TRBD1 matching 7 bases. Losses at the gene ends were 2 bases for V and 10 bases for J; bases not matched to a gene: 4. There are 11 residues in the CDR3. Germline CDR1 reads DFQATT; CDR2 reads SNEGSKA (reference sequence). CDR3 protein: CSARPQGVYTF. The CDR3, as DNA: TGCAGTGCTAGACCTCAGGGGGTCTACACCTTC.

The chain has TRBV6-4 and TRBJ1-2; 7 bases align to TRBD1. CDR3 length equals 14 residues. Looked up from germline, CDR1 is MRHNA and CDR2 is SNTAGT. Unmatched junction bases numbered 2, after V lost 0 bases and J lost 4 bases. Here the CDR3 DNA reads TGTGCCAGCAGTGACTCCGGGGACAGCTATGGCTACACCTTC. It codes for CASSDSGDSYGYTF.

V is TRBV2 and J is TRBJ2-5, with unresolved D. The CDR3 contains 13 residues. Germline values: CDR1 SNHLY, CDR2 FYNNEI. Trimming removed 5 bases at V and 4 bases at J, with 11 bases between. The CDR3 here is CASSLNSVETQYF. CDR3 sequence (DNA): TGTGCCAGCAGTTTAAACAGTGTAGAGACCCAGTACTTC. Based on the CDR3 plus reference TRBV2 and TRBJ2-5, the full variable domain is EPEVTQTPSHQVTQMGQEVILRCVPISNHLYFYWYRQILGQKVEFLVSFYNNEISEKSEIFDDQFSVERPDGSNFTLKIRSTKLEDSAMYFCASSLNSVETQYFGPGTRLLVL.

The chain carries TRBV2 and TRBJ2-1; D is perhaps TRBD2 (6 bases). The CDR3 contains 15 residues. The V and J ends lost 7 bases and 9 bases respectively, with 22 bases between them. The germline gives CDR1 SNHLY, CDR2 FYNNEI. CDR3 in DNA: TGTGCCAGCACCGAATATGGGACGATCGGGGGTGAGCAGTTCTTC. Translating gives CASTEYGTIGGEQFF.

This clone was seen only a few times. The genes are TRBV4-1 and TRBJ2-2; 8 nucleotides match TRBD1. The germline gives CDR1 MGHRA, CDR2 YSYEKL. V lost 2 bases, J lost 3 bases, and 5 bases stayed unmatched. This CDR3 is 16 amino acids long. This CDR3 reads CASSQRQGFDTGELFF. The CDR3, as DNA: TGCGCCAGCAGCCAAAGACAGGGGTTCGACACCGGGGAGCTGTTTTTT.

The genes are TRBV10-1 and TRBJ1-5; TRBD1 is a possible D gene (5 bases). The V gene's germline CDR1 is WNHNN and CDR2 SYGVQD (reference sequence). This CDR3 has 15 residues. V gave up 6 bases and J gave up 3 bases, with 15 bases separating them. The CDR3, as DNA: TGCGCCAGCAGGCAGGGTAGTAGAAACAATCAGCCCCAGCATTTT. Translated, it gives CASRQGSRNNQPQHF.

This clone is labeled large. J is TRBJ1-1 and V is TRBV11-2; the D is unclear. V lost 5 bases, J lost 3 bases, and 10 bases lay in between. The germline CDR1 and CDR2 sequences are SGHAT and FQNNGV. CDR3 length: 13 amino acids. CDR3 region: CASSASGYTEAFF. The CDR3 coding sequence is TGTGCCAGCAGCGCATCCGGGTACACTGAAGCTTTCTTT.

The chain links TRBV7-9 to TRBJ1-4; a weak D match, TRBD1 (6 bases). Germline CDR1 SEHNR, CDR2 FQNEAQ (reference sequence). Trimming cost V 3 bases and J 0 bases, with 11 bases left between them. The CDR3 is 16 amino acids. The CDR3: CASSFRTGPTNEKLFF. The CDR3 bases are TGTGCCAGCAGCTTTCGCACAGGGCCAACTAATGAAAAACTGTTTTTT.

In its sample, this clone was seen a few times. V usage is TRBV18 and J usage is TRBJ2-7, with TRBD1 matching 8 bases. From germline, CDR1 is KGHSH and CDR2 LQKENI. The CDR3 contains 20 residues. With V trimmed by 4 bases and J by 0 bases, 20 bases remained unmatched. This CDR3 is CASSQMGSGTGPFYSYEQYF. In DNA, the CDR3 is TGTGCCAGCTCACAGATGGGGTCCGGGACAGGTCCTTTCTACTCCTACGAGCAGTACTTC.

V and J are TRBV21-1 and TRBJ1-2. TRBV21-1 corresponds to a pseudogene. The CDR3 extends over 13 amino acids. The CDR3 DNA follows: TGTGCCAGCAGCCCGCCGTCCAGGGACGGCTACACCTTC. This translates into CASSPPSRDGYTF.

This clone has just one count. The chain is built from TRBV7-8 and TRBJ1-3; no firm D call. Per germline, CDR1 SGHVS and CDR2 FQNEAQ. The CDR3 covers 12 residues. V was trimmed by 4 bases and J by 7 bases, leaving 8 bases between them. The CDR3, as DNA: TGTGCCAGCAGCTCCGGCCCGAACACCATATATTTT. As protein: CASSSGPNTIYF.

This clone is termed medium-sized (0.01 to 0.1%). The CDR3 protein is CASSKAGQNRIGGNQPQHF. The CDR3 bases are TGTGCCAGCAGCAAAGCGGGACAGAACCGTATAGGAGGCAATCAGCCCCAGCATTTT. This rearrangement joins TRBV21-1 to TRBJ1-5; whether TRBD1, the table's D call, matches the DNA was not checked. TRBV21-1 represents a pseudogene. The CDR3 has 19 residues.

The chain couples TRBV6-6 to TRBJ1-1, with a weak D call TRBD1 (5 bases). Germline V lookup: CDR1 MNHNY, CDR2 SVGAGI (reference sequence). This CDR3 contains 14 residues. Trimming cost V 8 bases and J 6 bases, with 19 bases left between them. CDR3 residues: CASRRPGLWAEAFF. The CDR3 nucleotides read TGTGCCAGCCGCCGCCCAGGGTTGTGGGCTGAAGCTTTCTTT.

The V call is TRBV19, the J call TRBJ1-5; the D is unclear. V dropped 3 bases and J dropped 3 bases, with 12 bases sitting between them. This CDR3 is built from 15 residues. Germline CDR1 is LNHDA and CDR2 is SQIVND (reference sequence). The CDR3: CASSIPVAFNQPQHF. CDR3 bases: TGTGCCAGTAGTATCCCGGTAGCCTTCAATCAGCCCCAGCATTTT.

The V call is TRBV28, the J call TRBJ1-2; the D gene is possibly TRBD1 (5 bases). V lost 2 bases and J lost 5, with 15 bases in between. This CDR3 contains 15 residues. Germline V lookup: CDR1 MDHEN, CDR2 SYDVKM. CDR3 DNA sequence: TGTGCCAGCAGTTTAGGAGCCGGACACGAATATGGCTACACCTTC. As protein: CASSLGAGHEYGYTF.

This clone was seen a single time. The chain combines TRBV6-5 with TRBJ2-7; no reliable D call. V was pared by 8 bases and J by 7 bases, with 15 bases between. The V gene's germline CDR1 is MNHEY and CDR2 SVGAGI. The CDR3 totals 12 residues. CDR3 amino acids: CASSRDAREQYF. CDR3 nucleotides: TGTGCCAGCTCCCGTGATGCTAGAGAGCAGTACTTC.

This chain links TRBV28 with TRBJ1-2, with 7 bases fitting TRBD1. V lost 8 bases to trimming and J lost 6 bases; unmatched junction nucleotides: 6. In germline, CDR1 is MDHEN, CDR2 SYDVKM. The CDR3 is 12 amino acids. The CDR3 DNA follows: TGTGCCAGCTTCCTCACAGGGGATGGCTACACCTTC. Its translation is CASFLTGDGYTF.

This clone has only one observation. The chain uses TRBV5-4 and TRBJ1-2; a possible D gene is TRBD1 (5 bases). Trimming took off 4 bases at V and 5 bases at J, with 15 bases between the two ends. The CDR3 has 14 amino acids. Per the germline V gene, CDR1 is SGHNT and CDR2 is YYREEE (reference sequence). The CDR3 bases are TGTGCCAGCAGCCCCGGGTCGGGGGGGTATGGCTACACCTTC. The encoded protein is CASSPGSGGYGYTF.

The chain combines TRBV5-6 with TRBJ1-2; D is unresolved. V was cut by 1 base and J by 1 base, with 14 bases left in between. The CDR3 runs 16 residues. Germline CDR1 and CDR2: SGHDT and YYEEEE. The CDR3 nucleotides read TGTGCCAGCAGCTTGTATATCTCAGAGATTAACTATGGCTACACCTTC. Amino acids: CASSLYISEINYGYTF.